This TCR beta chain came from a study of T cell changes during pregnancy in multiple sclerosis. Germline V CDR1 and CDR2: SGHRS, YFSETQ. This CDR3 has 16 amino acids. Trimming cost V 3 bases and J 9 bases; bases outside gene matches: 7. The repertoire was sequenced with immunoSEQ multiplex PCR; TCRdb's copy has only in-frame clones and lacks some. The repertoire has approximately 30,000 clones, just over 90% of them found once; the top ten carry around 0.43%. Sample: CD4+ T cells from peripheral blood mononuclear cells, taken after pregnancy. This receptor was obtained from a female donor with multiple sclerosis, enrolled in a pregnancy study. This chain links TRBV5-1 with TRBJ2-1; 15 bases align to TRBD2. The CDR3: CASSWGGLAGGSEQFF. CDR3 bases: TGCGCCAGCAGCTGGGGGGGACTAGCGGGAGGAAGTGAGCAGTTCTTC.